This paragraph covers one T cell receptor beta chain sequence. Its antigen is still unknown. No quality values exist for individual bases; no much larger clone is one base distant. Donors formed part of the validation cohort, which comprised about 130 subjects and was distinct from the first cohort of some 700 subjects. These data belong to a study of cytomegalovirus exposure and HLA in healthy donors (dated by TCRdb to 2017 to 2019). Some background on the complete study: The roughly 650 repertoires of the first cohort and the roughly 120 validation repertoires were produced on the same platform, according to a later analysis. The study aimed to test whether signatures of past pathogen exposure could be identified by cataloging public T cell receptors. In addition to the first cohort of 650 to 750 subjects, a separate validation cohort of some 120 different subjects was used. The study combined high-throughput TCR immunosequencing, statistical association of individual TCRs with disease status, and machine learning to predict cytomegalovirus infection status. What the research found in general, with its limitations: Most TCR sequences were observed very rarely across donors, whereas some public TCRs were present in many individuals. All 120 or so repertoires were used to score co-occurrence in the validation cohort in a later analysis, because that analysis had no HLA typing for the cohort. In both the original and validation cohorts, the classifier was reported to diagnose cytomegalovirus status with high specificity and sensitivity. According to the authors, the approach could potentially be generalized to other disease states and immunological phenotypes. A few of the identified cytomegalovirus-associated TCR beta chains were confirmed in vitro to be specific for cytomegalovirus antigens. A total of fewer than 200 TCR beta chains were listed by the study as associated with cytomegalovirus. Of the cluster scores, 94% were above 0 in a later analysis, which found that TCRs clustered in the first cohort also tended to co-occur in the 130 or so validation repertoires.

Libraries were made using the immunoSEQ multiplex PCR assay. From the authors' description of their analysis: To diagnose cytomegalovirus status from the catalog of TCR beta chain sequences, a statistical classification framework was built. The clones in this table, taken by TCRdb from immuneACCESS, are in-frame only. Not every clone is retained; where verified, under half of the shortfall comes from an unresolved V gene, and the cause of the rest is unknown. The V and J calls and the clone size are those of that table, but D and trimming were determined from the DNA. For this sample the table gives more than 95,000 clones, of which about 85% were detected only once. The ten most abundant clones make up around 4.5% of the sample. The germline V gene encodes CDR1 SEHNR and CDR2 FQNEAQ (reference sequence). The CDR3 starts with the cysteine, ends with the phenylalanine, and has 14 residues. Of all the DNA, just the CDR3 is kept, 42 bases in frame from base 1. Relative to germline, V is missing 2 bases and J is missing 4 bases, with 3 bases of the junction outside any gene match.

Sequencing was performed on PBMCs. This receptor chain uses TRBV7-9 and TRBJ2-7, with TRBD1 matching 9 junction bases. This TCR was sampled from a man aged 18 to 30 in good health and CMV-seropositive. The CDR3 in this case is CASSLNDRGYEQYF. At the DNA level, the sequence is TGTGCCAGCAGCTTAAACGACAGGGGGTACGAGCAGTACTTC.